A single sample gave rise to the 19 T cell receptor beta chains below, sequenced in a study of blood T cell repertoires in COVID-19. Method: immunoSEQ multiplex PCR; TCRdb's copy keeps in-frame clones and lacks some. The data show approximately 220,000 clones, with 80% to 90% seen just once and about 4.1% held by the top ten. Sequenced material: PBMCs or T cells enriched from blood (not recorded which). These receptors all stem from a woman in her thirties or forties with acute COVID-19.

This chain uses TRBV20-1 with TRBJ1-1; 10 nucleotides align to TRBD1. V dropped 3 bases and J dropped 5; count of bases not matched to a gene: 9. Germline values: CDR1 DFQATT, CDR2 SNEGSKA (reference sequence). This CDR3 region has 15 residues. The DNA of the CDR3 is TGCAGTGCTAGTTCCCGACAGGGGGCGAGGACTGAAGCTTTCTTT. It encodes CSASSRQGARTEAFF.

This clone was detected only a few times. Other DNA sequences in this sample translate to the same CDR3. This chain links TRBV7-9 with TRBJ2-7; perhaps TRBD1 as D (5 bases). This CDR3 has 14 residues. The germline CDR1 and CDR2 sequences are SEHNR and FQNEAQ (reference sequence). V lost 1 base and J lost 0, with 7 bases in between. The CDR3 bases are TGTGCCAGCAGCTTAGTCAGGGACTCCTACGAGCAGTACTTC. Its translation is CASSLVRDSYEQYF.

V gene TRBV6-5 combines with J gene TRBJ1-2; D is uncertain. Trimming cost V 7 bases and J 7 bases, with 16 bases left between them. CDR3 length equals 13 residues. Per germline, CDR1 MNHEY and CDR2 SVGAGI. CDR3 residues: CASNFKGVRGYTF. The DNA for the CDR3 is TGTGCCAGCAATTTTAAGGGAGTTCGTGGCTACACCTTC.

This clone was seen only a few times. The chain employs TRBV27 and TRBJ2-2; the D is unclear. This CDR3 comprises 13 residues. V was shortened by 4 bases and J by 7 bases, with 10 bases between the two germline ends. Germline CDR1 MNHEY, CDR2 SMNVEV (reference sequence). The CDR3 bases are TGTGCCAGCAGTTCAGGCTGGCTCGGGGAGCTGTTTTTT. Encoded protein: CASSSGWLGELFF.

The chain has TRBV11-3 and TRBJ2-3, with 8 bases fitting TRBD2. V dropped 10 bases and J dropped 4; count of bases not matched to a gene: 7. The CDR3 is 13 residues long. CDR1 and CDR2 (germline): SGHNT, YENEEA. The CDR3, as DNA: TGTGCCACCTCGGGGGGGCGGGCAGATACGCAGTATTTT. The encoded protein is CATSGGRADTQYF.

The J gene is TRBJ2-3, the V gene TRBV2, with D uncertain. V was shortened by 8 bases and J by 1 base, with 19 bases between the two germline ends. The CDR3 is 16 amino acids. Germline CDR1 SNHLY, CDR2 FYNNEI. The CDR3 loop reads CASLVPRSSGTDTQYF. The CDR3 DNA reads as TGTGCCAGCCTAGTCCCACGTAGTTCTGGCACAGATACGCAGTATTTT.

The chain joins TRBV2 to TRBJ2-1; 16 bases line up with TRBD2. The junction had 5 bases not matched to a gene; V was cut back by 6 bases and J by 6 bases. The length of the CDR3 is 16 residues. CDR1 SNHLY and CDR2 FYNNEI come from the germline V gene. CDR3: CASRTGTSGRANEQFF. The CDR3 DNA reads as TGTGCCAGCAGAACCGGGACTAGCGGGAGGGCCAATGAGCAGTTCTTC.

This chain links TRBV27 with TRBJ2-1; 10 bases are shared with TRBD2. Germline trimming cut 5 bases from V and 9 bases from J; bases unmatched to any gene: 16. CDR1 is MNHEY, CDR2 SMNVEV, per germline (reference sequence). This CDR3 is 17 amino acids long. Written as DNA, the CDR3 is TGTGCCAGCAGTCGGAATCTACTAGCGGGATTCGCAAGTGAGCAGTTCTTC. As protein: CASSRNLLAGFASEQFF.

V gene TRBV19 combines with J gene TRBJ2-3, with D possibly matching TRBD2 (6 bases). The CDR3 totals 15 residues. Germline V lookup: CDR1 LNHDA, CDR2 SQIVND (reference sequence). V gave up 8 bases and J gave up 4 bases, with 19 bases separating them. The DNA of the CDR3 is TGTGCCAGTGCTTCGACGGAGGGAGGAGCAGATACGCAGTATTTT. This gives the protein CASASTEGGADTQYF.

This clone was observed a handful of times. The CDR3 spells CATSQGAYGYTF. The CDR3 DNA sequence: TGTGCCACCAGTCAGGGGGCCTATGGCTACACCTTC. The chain recombines TRBV24-1 with TRBJ1-2; 8 bases are a match to TRBD1. Germline trimming cut 6 bases from V and 4 bases from J; bases unmatched to any gene: 0. CDR1 is KGHDR, CDR2 SFDVKD, per germline. The CDR3 has 12 residues.

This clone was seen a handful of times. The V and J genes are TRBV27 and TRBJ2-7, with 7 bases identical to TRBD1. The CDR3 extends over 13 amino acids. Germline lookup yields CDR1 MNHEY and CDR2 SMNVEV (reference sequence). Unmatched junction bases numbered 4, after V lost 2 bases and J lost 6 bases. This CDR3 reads CASSLLQGSEQYF. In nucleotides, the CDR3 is TGTGCCAGCAGTTTACTACAGGGGAGCGAGCAGTACTTC.

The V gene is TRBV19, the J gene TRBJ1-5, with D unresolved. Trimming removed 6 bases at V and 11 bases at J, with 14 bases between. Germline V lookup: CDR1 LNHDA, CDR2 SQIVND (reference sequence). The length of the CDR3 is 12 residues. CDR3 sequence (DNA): TGTGCCAGTAGCTTTGGTGGGCTGGCCCAGCATTTT. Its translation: CASSFGGLAQHF.

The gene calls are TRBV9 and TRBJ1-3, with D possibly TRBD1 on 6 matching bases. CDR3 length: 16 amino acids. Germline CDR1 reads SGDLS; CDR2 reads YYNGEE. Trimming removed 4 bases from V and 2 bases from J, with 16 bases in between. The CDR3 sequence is CASSPVGAGPGNTIYF. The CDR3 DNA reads TGTGCCAGCAGCCCCGTGGGGGCAGGGCCTGGAAACACCATATATTTT.

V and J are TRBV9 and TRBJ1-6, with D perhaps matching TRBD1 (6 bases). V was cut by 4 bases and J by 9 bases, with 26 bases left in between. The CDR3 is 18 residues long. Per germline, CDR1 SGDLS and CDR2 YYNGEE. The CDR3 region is CASSTSQGGHPYLSPLHF. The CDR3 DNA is TGTGCCAGCAGCACTTCCCAAGGGGGACATCCTTATCTTTCACCCCTCCACTTT.

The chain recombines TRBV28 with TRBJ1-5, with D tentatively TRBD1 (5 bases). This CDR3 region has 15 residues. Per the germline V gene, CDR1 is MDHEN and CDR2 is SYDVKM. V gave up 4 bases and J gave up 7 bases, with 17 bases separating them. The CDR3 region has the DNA TGTGCCAGCAGTTCGTACCTCCGGGGGATCCAGCCCCAGCATTTT. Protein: CASSSYLRGIQPQHF.

CDR3 DNA sequence: TGTGCCAGCAGCCGCGGGGCGGGGACAGGGAATTCACCCCTCCACTTT. This sequence encodes CASSRGAGTGNSPLHF. V is TRBV9 and J is TRBJ1-6; 9 bases align to TRBD1. Trimming removed 4 bases from V and 7 bases from J; junction bases left unmatched: 9. The CDR3 is 16 residues long. The germline gives CDR1 SGDLS, CDR2 YYNGEE.

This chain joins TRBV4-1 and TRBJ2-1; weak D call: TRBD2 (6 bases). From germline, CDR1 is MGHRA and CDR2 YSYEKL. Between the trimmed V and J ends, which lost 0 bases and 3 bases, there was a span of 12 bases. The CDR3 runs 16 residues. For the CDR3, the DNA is TGCGCCAGCAGCCAAGAGGGCGGGGCCTACTACAATGAGCAGTTCTTC. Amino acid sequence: CASSQEGGAYYNEQFF.

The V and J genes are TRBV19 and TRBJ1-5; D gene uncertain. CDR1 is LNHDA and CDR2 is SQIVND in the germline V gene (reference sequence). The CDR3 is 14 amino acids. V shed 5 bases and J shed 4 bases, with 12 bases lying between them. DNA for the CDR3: TGTGCCAGTAGTCCTCCGCCGGGAAATCAGCCCCAGCATTTT. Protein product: CASSPPPGNQPQHF.

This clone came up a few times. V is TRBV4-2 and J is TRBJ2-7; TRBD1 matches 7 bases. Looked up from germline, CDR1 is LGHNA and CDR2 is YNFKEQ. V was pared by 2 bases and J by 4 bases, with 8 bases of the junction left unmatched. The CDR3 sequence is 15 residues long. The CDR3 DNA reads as TGTGCCAGCAGCCAATTGGGGACAGAGGTTTACGAGCAGTACTTC. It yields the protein CASSQLGTEVYEQYF.